This paragraph reports one TCR beta chain. Antigen specificity is unknown. The V gene's germline CDR1 is KGHDR and CDR2 SFDVKD. CDR3 length equals 16 residues. Trimming took 3 bases from V and 2 from J, leaving 14 bases between them. This sample stems from a study of post-analysis software for immune sequencing data. Study-level results: In patients, TRBV5-6, TRBV5-1 and TRBV20-1 belonged to five TRBV segments found more frequently than in controls.

Carried by the TCR beta cDNA libraries were unique molecular identifiers. TCRdb analysed the PCR reads with MiXCR anew, one entry per CDR3 protein. The table lists 750,000 to 950,000 distinct CDR3 sequences, roughly 50% of them singletons. The V and J genes are TRBV24-1 and TRBJ2-3; possibly TRBD2 for D (6 bases). This TCR derives from a girl aged 5-17 years with multiple sclerosis. Sequencing was performed on blood. CDR3 residues: CATSDPRDSITDTQYF. CDR3 in DNA: TGTGCCACCAGTGATCCTCGGGACTCCATCACAGATACGCAGTATTTT.